The 8 T cell receptor beta chains below all came from one sample that was sequenced in a study of regulatory T cells in long-lasting Graves disease. The sample's time point: newly diagnosed GD, antithyroid drugs for less than 3 months. TCR sequences were obtained from RNA taken from PBMCs. Both iRepertoire HTBI primers and Arm-PCR of CDR3 regions were used to build the TCR beta libraries. A single record per CDR3 protein comes from TCRdb applying MiXCR to the multiplex PCR reads. The sample lists some 450,000 distinct CDR3 sequences; about 15% were seen once. These sequences were also reported in another study, on T cells in Graves' hyperthyroidism and ophthalmopathy.

This specimen consisted of peripheral blood mononuclear cells (PBMCs), obtained at new diagnosis, from a patient treated with antithyroid drugs. The receptors shown here come from a woman under 40 with Graves disease.

A single count supports this clonotype. This chain connects TRBV7-9 to TRBJ2-5, with 13 bases matching TRBD2. The CDR3 is 16 amino acids. CDR1 SEHNR and CDR2 FQNEAQ come from the germline V gene (reference sequence). Trimming cost V 2 bases and J 5 bases; bases outside gene matches: 5. The CDR3 loop is CASSLPGLAGPETQYF. The CDR3, as DNA: TGTGCCAGCAGCTTACCGGGACTAGCGGGACCGGAGACCCAGTACTTC.

The chain employs TRBV14 and TRBJ2-7, with 8 bases that match TRBD2. Germline V gene lookup returns CDR1 SGHDN and CDR2 FVKESK. J lost 2 bases, V lost 4 bases, and 7 bases had no gene match. CDR3 length: 15 residues. The CDR3 spells CASSRTSGPTYEQYF. The DNA of the CDR3 is TGTGCCAGCAGCCGCACTAGCGGACCAACCTACGAGCAGTACTTC.

V is TRBV7-2 and J is TRBJ1-2; maybe TRBD1 (5 bases). Germline V gene lookup returns CDR1 SGHTA and CDR2 FQGNSA. Trimming removed 3 bases at V and 0 bases at J, with 8 bases between. The CDR3 runs to 14 residues. CDR3 region: CASSFQTANYGYTF. The CDR3 DNA reads as TGTGCCAGCAGCTTCCAGACAGCTAACTATGGCTACACCTTC.

The chain has TRBV11-2 and TRBJ2-7, with 9 positions matching TRBD1. The V gene end was trimmed by 6 bases and the J gene end by 2 bases; junction bases not matched to a gene: 8. Per germline, CDR1 SGHAT and CDR2 FQNNGV. The CDR3 is 15 amino acids. CDR3 nucleotides: TGTGCCAGCAGGTCGGACCGGGACAGGGCCTACGAGCAGTACTTC. Translating gives CASRSDRDRAYEQYF. Supplemented by reference TRBV11-2 and TRBJ2-7, the full variable domain reads EAGVAQSPRYKIIEKRQSVAFWCNPISGHATLYWYQQILGQGPKLLIQFQNNGVVDDSQLPKDRFSAERLKGVDSTLKIQPAKLEDSAVYLCASRSDRDRAYEQYFGPGTRLTVT.

This clonotype was seen ten or more times. This chain links TRBV18 with TRBJ2-1, with 7 bases that match TRBD2. V dropped 0 bases and J dropped 0; count of bases not matched to a gene: 2. The CDR3 sequence is 16 residues long. The germline CDR1 and CDR2 sequences are KGHSH and LQKENI. This CDR3 is CASSPPGGSSYNEQFF. DNA for the CDR3: TGTGCCAGCTCACCACCGGGGGGGAGCTCCTACAATGAGCAGTTCTTC.

The genes are TRBV7-2 and TRBJ2-1; 8 bases map to TRBD2. Per germline, CDR1 SGHTA and CDR2 FQGNSA. This CDR3 is 19 amino acids long. V lost 3 bases, J lost 0 bases, and 13 bases stayed unmatched. The CDR3 spells CASSFPLNLAGSSYNEQFF. DNA for the CDR3: TGTGCCAGCAGCTTCCCCCTGAATCTAGCGGGTAGCTCCTACAATGAGCAGTTCTTC.

The rearrangement joins TRBV19 to TRBJ2-7, with 8 positions matching TRBD2. CDR3 size: 16 residues. Germline V CDR1 and CDR2: LNHDA, SQIVND (reference sequence). V dropped 3 bases and J dropped 0; count of bases not matched to a gene: 7. For the CDR3, the DNA is TGTGCCAGTAGTATCGCCGGGGGGGGACTCTCCTACGAGCAGTACTTC. This sequence encodes CASSIAGGGLSYEQYF.

This clonotype has ten or more counts. V usage is TRBV11-2 and J usage is TRBJ2-1, with D unresolved. TRBJ2-5 explains the end of the DNA better; the J call may be wrong. There are 15 residues in the CDR3. The germline CDR1 and CDR2 sequences are SGHAT and FQNNGV. The CDR3 spells CASSLFSQTQETQYF. The DNA for the CDR3 is TGTGCCAGCAGCTTATTTTCCCAGACCCAAGAGACCCAGTACTTC.